These 21 T cell receptor beta chains share one sample of origin, sequenced in a study of blood T cell repertoires in COVID-19. Assay used: immunoSEQ multiplex PCR; TCRdb lists only in-frame clones, some missing. The table has fewer than 45,000 clones, roughly four fifths seen once; the top ten hold 30% to 40%. The material sequenced was peripheral blood. These receptors were collected from a man aged 35-49 years with active or convalescent COVID-19.

The rearrangement joins TRBV27 to TRBJ2-1, with D possibly matching TRBD2 (5 bases). This CDR3 is built from 11 residues. Germline V gene sequence: CDR1 MNHEY, CDR2 SMNVEV (reference sequence). Trimming removed 8 bases from V and 4 bases from J, with 6 bases in between. The CDR3 DNA reads as TGTGCCAGCGAGGGTTACAATGAGCAGTTCTTC. Protein product: CASEGYNEQFF.

V is TRBV30 and J is TRBJ2-6; D might be TRBD2 (7 bases). The CDR3 length is 16 residues. Germline CDR1 and CDR2: GTSNPN and SVGIG (reference sequence). Trimming took off 3 bases at V and 2 bases at J, with 14 bases between the two ends. The CDR3 protein is CAWSSGGPAGANVLTF. The CDR3 nucleotides are TGTGCCTGGAGCTCGGGGGGCCCGGCTGGGGCCAACGTCCTGACTTTC.

The V and J genes are TRBV3-1 (or the pseudogene TRBV3-2) and TRBJ2-1, with D tentatively TRBD2 (6 bases). The CDR3 totals 14 residues. The V gene's germline CDR1 is LGHDT and CDR2 YNNKEL (reference sequence). V was trimmed by 2 bases and J by 6 bases, leaving 11 bases between them. The CDR3 sequence is CASSQRGNPNEQFF. The CDR3 DNA reads as TGTGCCAGCAGCCAACGCGGGAACCCCAATGAGCAGTTCTTC.

Only a few counts were recorded for this clone. V is TRBV29-1 and J is TRBJ2-1; possibly TRBD2 for D (5 bases). Trimming took off 2 bases at V and 8 bases at J, with 10 bases between the two ends. Germline loops: CDR1 SQVTM, CDR2 ANQGSEA. The CDR3 runs to 12 residues. The CDR3: CSVELRGDEQFF. The CDR3, as DNA: TGCAGCGTTGAATTACGGGGAGATGAGCAGTTCTTC.

The CDR3 DNA is TGTGCCAGCAGCCGGACATCAACTAATGAAAAACTGTTTTTT. As protein: CASSRTSTNEKLFF. The chain uses TRBV5-5 and TRBJ1-4, with a weak D call TRBD1 (5 bases). From germline, CDR1 is SGHKS and CDR2 YYEKEE (reference sequence). The CDR3 runs 14 residues. Trimming shortened V by 4 bases and J by 0 bases, and 7 bases separated the two germline ends.

The chain recombines TRBV6-5 with TRBJ2-1, with a possible D match to TRBD1 (6 bases). Germline loops: CDR1 MNHEY, CDR2 SVGAGI. This CDR3 region has 13 residues. The V end lost 6 bases, the J end lost 6 bases, and 12 bases lay between the germline ends. The CDR3 spells CASRPGQSNEQFF. Here the CDR3 DNA reads TGTGCCAGCAGACCCGGACAGTCCAATGAGCAGTTCTTC.

V is TRBV6-5 and J is TRBJ1-1; 9 nucleotides agree with TRBD1. This CDR3 has 16 amino acids. V dropped 1 base and J dropped 4; count of bases not matched to a gene: 7. Germline V gene lookup returns CDR1 MNHEY and CDR2 SVGAGI. CDR3 protein: CASSYFGQGLSTEAFF. In DNA, the CDR3 is TGTGCCAGCAGTTACTTTGGACAGGGGTTGTCCACTGAAGCTTTCTTT.

CDR3 region: CAWNLDSSGANVLTF. The DNA of the CDR3 is TGTGCCTGGAATCTGGACTCCTCTGGGGCCAACGTCCTGACTTTC. The rearrangement links TRBV30 to TRBJ2-6, with D perhaps matching TRBD2 (5 bases). The CDR3 loop spans 15 amino acids. From germline, CDR1 is GTSNPN and CDR2 SVGIG (reference sequence). V was pared by 4 bases and J by 0 bases, with 10 bases between.

The J gene is TRBJ2-7, the V gene TRBV19; TRBD1 aligns across 8 bases. V dropped 1 base and J dropped 3; count of bases not matched to a gene: 11. The length of the CDR3 is 17 residues. Looked up from germline, CDR1 is LNHDA and CDR2 is SQIVND (reference sequence). CDR3 residues: CASSIVGQGASLYEQYF. In DNA, the CDR3 is TGTGCCAGTAGTATAGTTGGGCAGGGGGCGAGTCTCTACGAGCAGTACTTC.

The CDR3 sequence: CASSKGGGSNQPQHF. CDR3 nucleotides: TGTGCCAGCAGCAAAGGAGGAGGATCGAATCAGCCCCAGCATTTT. J is TRBJ1-5 and V is TRBV21-1. TRBV21-1 is recorded as a pseudogene. This CDR3 is 15 amino acids long.

This chain uses TRBV6-6 with TRBJ2-3, with D unresolved. V was clipped by 6 bases and J by 3 bases, with 7 bases between them. The CDR3 contains 12 residues. Germline V lookup: CDR1 MNHNY, CDR2 SVGAGI (reference sequence). For the CDR3, the DNA is TGTGCCAGCAGCCTCAGTACAGATACGCAGTATTTT. Translating gives CASSLSTDTQYF.

The genes are TRBV3-1 (or the pseudogene TRBV3-2) and TRBJ2-1; D gene ambiguous. The CDR3 totals 15 residues. Germline V CDR1 and CDR2: LGHDT, YNNKEL (reference sequence). V was cut by 3 bases and J by 1 base, with 10 bases left in between. Here the CDR3 reads CASSHPSESYNEQFF. DNA for the CDR3: TGTGCCAGCAGCCACCCCTCCGAGTCCTACAATGAGCAGTTCTTC.

V gene TRBV6-5 combines with J gene TRBJ1-5; possibly TRBD1 for D (6 bases). In germline, CDR1 is MNHEY, CDR2 SVGAGI. The V gene lost 6 bases and the J gene lost 3 bases, with 9 bases spanning the gap. The CDR3 is 13 residues long. The CDR3, as DNA: TGTGCCAGCAGAAGGACAGACAATCAGCCCCAGCATTTT. Amino acid sequence: CASRRTDNQPQHF.

This chain joins TRBV7-2 and TRBJ2-1, with D possibly TRBD2 on 7 matching bases. V shed 1 base and J shed 4 bases, with 11 bases lying between them. The CDR3 length is 15 residues. Germline V gene lookup returns CDR1 SGHTA and CDR2 FQGNSA. The CDR3 DNA follows: TGTGCCAGCAGCTTAGACGGGGGGCCTTACAATGAGCAGTTCTTC. This translates into CASSLDGGPYNEQFF.

V and J are TRBV24-1 and TRBJ2-1, with D tentatively TRBD1 (5 bases). This CDR3 contains 15 residues. CDR1 is KGHDR, CDR2 SFDVKD, per germline. The V and J ends lost 3 bases and 2 bases respectively, with 10 bases between them. Written as DNA, the CDR3 is TGTGCCACCAGTGATCAAGACAGTACCTACAATGAGCAGTTCTTC. Protein: CATSDQDSTYNEQFF.

A single count supports this clone. The CDR3 DNA reads TGTGCCAGCAGCACCTGGGACAGGGGCCCTCAGAACACTGAAGCTTTCTTT. Its translation: CASSTWDRGPQNTEAFF. The rearrangement uses TRBV11-3 and TRBJ1-1; 10 nucleotides align to TRBD1. The V gene's germline CDR1 is SGHNT and CDR2 YENEEA. This CDR3 contains 17 residues. V was pared by 5 bases and J by 1 base, with 10 bases of the junction left unmatched.

The chain couples TRBV2 to TRBJ2-3; D gene uncertain. CDR1 SNHLY and CDR2 FYNNEI come from the germline V gene. V was clipped by 4 bases and J by 1 base, with 9 bases between them. CDR3 length: 14 residues. The CDR3 DNA reads TGTGCCAGCAGTGCCTTAACACGCACAGATACGCAGTATTTT. Protein product: CASSALTRTDTQYF.

V gene TRBV2 combines with J gene TRBJ1-2; tentatively, D is TRBD1 (5 bases). CDR1 is SNHLY, CDR2 FYNNEI, per germline. V was cut by 0 bases and J by 4 bases, with 12 bases left in between. This CDR3 contains 15 residues. The CDR3 here is CASSEAGAGIYGYTF. For the CDR3, the DNA is TGTGCCAGCAGTGAAGCTGGTGCAGGGATCTATGGCTACACCTTC. The whole variable domain, remainder taken from reference TRBV2 and TRBJ1-2, is EPEVTQTPSHQVTQMGQEVILRCVPISNHLYFYWYRQILGQKVEFLVSFYNNEISEKSEIFDDQFSVERPDGSNFTLKIRSTKLEDSAMYFCASSEAGAGIYGYTFGSGTRLTVV.

V is TRBV28 and J is TRBJ2-7, with 9 bases lining up with TRBD1. CDR1 and CDR2 (germline): MDHEN, SYDVKM. This CDR3 spans 17 amino acids. Germline trimming cut 1 base from V and 0 bases from J; bases unmatched to any gene: 7. CDR3 amino acids: CASSLLLGQGASYEQYF. CDR3 DNA sequence: TGTGCCAGCAGTTTATTATTGGGACAGGGAGCCTCCTACGAGCAGTACTTC.

The chain has TRBV11-2 and TRBJ2-7; D not certain. The CDR3 contains 13 residues. CDR1 is SGHAT and CDR2 is FQNNGV in the germline V gene. The V gene lost 0 bases and the J gene lost 2 bases, with 5 bases spanning the gap. Here the CDR3 DNA reads TGTGCCAGCAGCTTAGATCGAGCCTACGAGCAGTACTTC. Amino acids: CASSLDRAYEQYF. The variable domain in full, completed from reference TRBV11-2 and TRBJ2-7, reads EAGVAQSPRYKIIEKRQSVAFWCNPISGHATLYWYQQILGQGPKLLIQFQNNGVVDDSQLPKDRFSAERLKGVDSTLKIQPAKLEDSAVYLCASSLDRAYEQYFGPGTRLTVT.

The rearrangement joins TRBV30 to TRBJ2-1; 8 nucleotides agree with TRBD2. Unmatched junction bases numbered 12, after V lost 0 bases and J lost 14 bases. The CDR3 consists of 14 residues. The germline gives CDR1 GTSNPN, CDR2 SVGIG (reference sequence). The CDR3 DNA reads TGTGCCTGGAGTGTACGAGGGACGGGAGGGTCGGAGTTCTTC. The encoded protein is CAWSVRGTGGSEFF.